This TCR beta chain appears in the sequencing data of a study of blood T cell repertoires in COVID-19. About the research overall: The United States, Italy and Spain provided the acute and convalescent COVID-19 samples. T cells, B-cell-depleted T cells, or PBMCs supplied cDNA or gDNA.

Authors' analysis steps: Scientists estimated how many nucleated cells there were by amplifying reference gene primers. Only in-frame clones appear in the TCRdb table, and some are missing; sequencing was by immunoSEQ multiplex PCR. Clone size and V and J calls were adopted from that table, with D and trimming inferred from the DNA. Seen here are tens of thousands of clones, approximately 91% observed once, and the top ten hold less than 5.5%. This CDR3 is 15 amino acids long. In germline, CDR1 is MNHEY, CDR2 SMNVEV (reference sequence). Unmatched junction bases numbered 6, after V lost 2 bases and J lost 2 bases.

This rearrangement joins TRBV27 to TRBJ2-7; 7 nucleotides agree with TRBD2. The sample was peripheral blood. The receptor comes from a man aged 65 to 79 with active COVID-19. For the CDR3, the DNA is TGTGCCAGCAGTTTAAGTTGGGGAGGGGCCTACGAGCAGTACTTC. This codes for CASSLSWGGAYEQYF.